The rows below give T cell receptor beta chains drawn from one sample of a study of cytomegalovirus exposure and HLA in healthy donors. Assay: immunoSEQ multiplex PCR; the TCRdb copy retains only in-frame clones and omits some. The sample carries under 150,000 clones, approximately 93% recorded once. The source material was PBMCs. The receptor set was obtained from a man between 18 and 35 years old in good health and CMV-seronegative. Both conserved end residues are part of each CDR3. The order of the fields is V gene, D gene, clone size, J gene, CDR3 protein, CDR3 DNA. A D gene is named only where the DNA matches it firmly. Some rows mark clone size as missing; the rest say once, few, many or name a class of expanded clone.

>TRBV9|TRBD2|-|TRBJ2-5
CASSGYSGGAPETQYF
TGTGCCAGCAGCGGGTATAGCGGGGGGGCCCCGGAGACCCAGTACTTC
>TRBV5-1|-|-|TRBJ1-1
CASSRTQGLNTEAFF
TGCGCCAGCAGCAGAACACAGGGACTGAACACTGAAGCTTTCTTT
>TRBV7-7|TRBD1|-|TRBJ1-6
CASSPSTGANSPLHF
TGTGCCAGCAGCCCTTCGACAGGGGCAAATTCACCCCTCCACTTT
>TRBV9|-|-|TRBJ1-3
CASSVGPSGNTIYF
TGTGCCAGCAGCGTTGGGCCCTCTGGGAACACCATATATTTT
>TRBV6-5|TRBD1|-|TRBJ1-2
CASSYAETGGYGYTF
TGTGCCAGCAGTTACGCCGAGACAGGGGGCTATGGCTACACCTTC
>TRBV7-8|-|few|TRBJ2-5
CASSPPRGKETQYF
TGTGCCAGCAGCCCACCCAGGGGAAAAGAGACCCAGTACTTC
>TRBV6-6|TRBD1|-|TRBJ1-2
CASSPRTGLHGYTF
TGTGCCAGCAGTCCCCGGACAGGGTTGCATGGCTACACCTTC
>TRBV27|-|-|TRBJ1-1
CASSLFPGDTEAFF
TGTGCCAGCAGTTTATTTCCAGGGGACACTGAAGCTTTCTTT
>TRBV30|TRBD1|-|TRBJ2-3
CAWSSTGKPTDTQYF
TGTGCCTGGAGTTCGACAGGGAAACCCACAGATACGCAGTATTTT
>TRBV19|TRBD1|few|TRBJ1-1
CASSARDRETEAFF
TGTGCCAGTAGTGCCAGGGACAGGGAGACTGAAGCTTTCTTT
>TRBV6-1|TRBD2|-|TRBJ2-4
CASSEKVPGGSGNIQYF
TGTGCCAGCAGTGAAAAGGTCCCGGGAGGATCTGGTAACATTCAGTACTTC
>TRBV13|TRBD2|-|TRBJ2-2
CASSSGTSGETNTGELFF
TGTGCCAGCAGCTCCGGGACTAGCGGGGAGACGAACACCGGGGAGCTGTTTTTT
>TRBV18|-|-|TRBJ1-2
CASSSGGSINYGYTF
TGTGCCAGCTCCTCCGGAGGATCTATTAACTATGGCTACACCTTC
>TRBV5-1|-|-|TRBJ2-2
CASGRPGELFF
TGCGCCAGCGGGAGGCCCGGGGAGCTGTTTTTT
>TRBV18|-|-|TRBJ2-1
CASSPRAGGIDEQFF
TGTGCCAGCTCACCCCGCGCGGGTGGTATTGATGAGCAGTTCTTC
>TRBV9|-|once|TRBJ2-1
CASSPTAYNEQFF
TGTGCCAGCAGCCCGACAGCTTACAATGAGCAGTTCTTC
>TRBV6-4|TRBD2|-|TRBJ2-3
CASRPRAGITDTQYF
TGTGCCAGCAGACCGAGAGCGGGAATCACAGATACGCAGTATTTT
>TRBV14|TRBD2|-|TRBJ2-1
CASSQGWLLAGELGSDEQFF
TGTGCCAGCAGCCAAGGCTGGTTGCTAGCGGGAGAGCTGGGATCCGATGAGCAGTTCTTC
>TRBV18|TRBD1|-|TRBJ1-1
CASSPDTRQGDGAFF
TGTGCCAGCTCACCCGACACCCGACAGGGCGATGGAGCTTTCTTT
>TRBV25-1|TRBD1|-|TRBJ1-2
CASSEWSGTGGGYTF
TGTGCCAGCAGTGAATGGTCCGGGACAGGGGGTGGCTACACCTTC
>TRBV2|-|-|TRBJ1-3
CASSSDSGNTIYF
TGTGCCAGCAGTTCCGACAGTGGGAACACCATATATTTT
>TRBV10-3|-|-|TRBJ2-1
CAISEFSENEQFF
TGTGCCATCAGTGAGTTTTCAGAAAATGAGCAGTTCTTC
>TRBV9|-|once|TRBJ1-1
CASSVAGDAGIGSEAFF
TGTGCCAGCAGCGTAGCTGGTGACGCAGGGATAGGCTCTGAAGCTTTCTTT
>TRBV27|TRBD2|-|TRBJ2-5
CASSFRASGNQETQYF
TGTGCCAGCAGTTTTAGGGCTAGCGGGAACCAAGAGACCCAGTACTTC
>TRBV9|TRBD2|once|TRBJ2-5
CASSLAGGRETQYF
TGTGCCAGCAGCCTAGCGGGAGGGCGGGAGACCCAGTACTTC
>TRBV9|-|-|TRBJ1-5
CASSVASNQPQHF
TGTGCCAGCAGCGTAGCGAGCAATCAGCCCCAGCATTTT
>TRBV9|-|-|TRBJ1-3
CASSGQVSGNTIYF
TGTGCCAGCAGCGGACAGGTCTCTGGAAACACCATATATTTT
>TRBV30|TRBD1|-|TRBJ1-5
CAWSVGGTAQPQHF
TGTGCCTGGAGTGTAGGGGGCACGGCACAGCCCCAGCATTTT
>TRBV27|-|-|TRBJ1-5
CASSLAGDGQPQHF
TGTGCCAGCAGTTTAGCAGGGGATGGGCAGCCCCAGCATTTT
>TRBV19|TRBD2|-|TRBJ2-3
CASSNPPPLAGYTDTQYF
TGTGCCAGTAGCAACCCCCCCCCGCTAGCGGGGTATACAGATACGCAGTATTTT
>TRBV5-5|-|-|TRBJ2-6
CASSQRGPGANVLTF
TGTGCCAGCAGCCAAAGAGGCCCTGGGGCCAACGTCCTGACTTTC
>TRBV6-4|-|-|TRBJ2-1
CASSDSTTNSYNEQFF
TGTGCCAGCAGTGACTCGACGACAAACTCCTACAATGAGCAGTTCTTC
>TRBV5-4|TRBD2|-|TRBJ2-3
CASSLFGGGYTDTQYF
TGTGCCAGCAGCTTGTTCGGCGGGGGTTATACAGATACGCAGTATTTT
>TRBV7-9|TRBD1|-|TRBJ1-2
CASSLAGTGGYGYTF
TGTGCCAGCAGCTTAGCGGGGACAGGGGGCTATGGCTACACCTTC
>TRBV5-4|TRBD2|-|TRBJ2-1
CASSGGSLSSGKGINEQFF
TGTGCCAGCAGTGGGGGGTCTTTGAGTAGCGGGAAGGGGATCAATGAGCAGTTCTTC
>TRBV9|TRBD2|-|TRBJ2-3
CASNAGGTDTQYF
TGTGCCAGCAATGCGGGAGGCACAGATACGCAGTATTTT
>TRBV6-5|TRBD2|-|TRBJ2-2
CASSWGAGTGELFF
TGTGCCAGCAGTTGGGGAGCGGGAACCGGGGAGCTGTTTTTT
>TRBV5-4|TRBD2|-|TRBJ2-5
CASSLAGGFQETQYF
TGTGCCAGCAGCTTGGCGGGGGGATTCCAAGAGACCCAGTACTTC
>TRBV4-1|TRBD1|-|TRBJ1-1
CASSQRDSADTEAFF
TGCGCCAGCAGCCAGCGGGACAGTGCGGACACTGAAGCTTTCTTT
>TRBV30|TRBD1|-|TRBJ2-2
CAWSVGGAGGAGELFF
TGTGCCTGGAGTGTAGGAGGCGCAGGGGGCGCCGGGGAGCTGTTTTTT
>TRBV6-6|TRBD1|-|TRBJ1-5
CASRPDRGGNQPQHF
TGTGCCAGCAGACCGGACAGGGGAGGCAATCAGCCCCAGCATTTT
>TRBV7-3|TRBD2|-|TRBJ2-5
CASSLNQRGAQETQYF
TGTGCCAGCAGCTTAAATCAGCGGGGGGCCCAAGAGACCCAGTACTTC
>TRBV11-3|-|-|TRBJ1-4
CASSLSPTNEPFF
TGTGCCAGCAGCTTAAGCCCAACCAACGAGCCGTTTTTT
>TRBV27|-|-|TRBJ1-2
CASSSGLGGGYTF
TGTGCCAGCAGTTCGGGACTTGGTGGTGGCTACACCTTC
>TRBV2|TRBD2|-|TRBJ2-1
CASSLGTIRENEQFF
TGTGCCAGCAGCCTCGGGACTATCCGAGAGAATGAGCAGTTCTTC
>TRBV4-3|TRBD2|-|TRBJ2-1
CASSQGLAERWDEQFF
TGCGCCAGCAGCCAAGGGCTAGCGGAACGATGGGATGAGCAGTTCTTC
>TRBV2|-|-|TRBJ2-7
CASSDFSGGGNSYEQYF
TGTGCCAGCAGTGATTTCTCGGGTGGAGGGAACTCCTACGAGCAGTACTTC
>TRBV27|TRBD2|once|TRBJ2-1
CASSSRLAGVGSYNEQFF
TGTGCCAGCAGTTCCCGACTAGCGGGGGTGGGGTCCTACAATGAGCAGTTCTTC
>TRBV25-1|-|-|TRBJ2-5
CASSEGAVETQYF
TGTGCCAGCAGTGAGGGGGCGGTAGAGACCCAGTACTTC
>TRBV18|TRBD2|few|TRBJ2-5
CASSPGTSGQETQYF
TGTGCCAGCTCACCTGGGACTAGCGGCCAAGAGACCCAGTACTTC
>TRBV7-2|-|-|TRBJ2-3
CASSLAGRTDTQYF
TGTGCCAGCAGCTTAGCTGGCCGCACAGATACGCAGTATTTT
>TRBV9|TRBD1|-|TRBJ1-4
CASSGGQGNEKLFF
TGTGCCAGCAGCGGAGGACAGGGTAATGAAAAACTGTTTTTT
>TRBV13|-|-|TRBJ1-2
CASSLGQVIYGYTF
TGTGCCAGCAGCTTAGGACAGGTCATTTATGGCTACACCTTC
>TRBV7-6|-|-|TRBJ2-3
CASSLGATGTSSTDTQYF
TGTGCCAGCAGCTTAGGGGCCACCGGGACATCTAGCACAGATACGCAGTATTTT
>TRBV6-6|-|-|TRBJ1-1
CASTSTRTNTEAFF
TGTGCCAGCACCTCGACTCGTACGAACACTGAAGCTTTCTTT